This is a list of T cell receptor beta chains from one sample in a study of shared clonotypes between healthy human individuals. TCRdb keeps only in-frame clones here, not all; method: immunoSEQ multiplex PCR. The data hold 520,000 or so clones, with 79% observed a single time. The specimen sequenced was PBMCs. These TCRs come from a woman aged 40-49 years in good health. Some clones in this sample may be carry-over from other donors' samples. Each CDR3 is given without its conserved first and last residue.

v_gene	j_gene	CDR3aa
TRBV5-1	TRBJ2-2	ASSRDSGTGELF
TRBV23-1	TRBJ1-3	ASSLPYCSGNTIY
TRBV19	TRBJ1-4	ASKGQGGGEKLF
TRBV7-2	TRBJ2-2	ASTALAVSMRNTGELF
TRBV27	TRBJ1-2	ASSLSSGTLPLNYGYT
TRBV19	TRBJ2-2	ASSTRVGELF
TRBV2	TRBJ2-2	ASSEWTNTGELF
TRBV28	TRBJ1-4	ASSLPSPSGQGTNEKLF
TRBV7-3	TRBJ2-2	ASSLTGLATPGELF
TRBV11-3	TRBJ2-1	ASSLDSAENEQF
TRBV6-1	TRBJ1-1	ATWTGLGNTEAF
TRBV2	TRBJ1-1	ASVSLPNTEAF
TRBV28	TRBJ2-7	ASRNPGRYEQY
TRBV5-1	TRBJ2-3	ASSFSGLPVDTQY
TRBV11-3	TRBJ2-3	ASSPSGSGDTQY
TRBV7-2	TRBJ1-6	ASSLERQGSGSPLH